This entry lists 15 T cell receptor beta chains sequenced from one sample in a study of shared clonotypes between healthy human individuals. Sequenced by immunoSEQ multiplex PCR; TCRdb stores in-frame clones only, minus some. The sample lists hundreds of thousands of clones, approximately 92% occurring once. Naive CD8 cells were CD45RO-negative, positively selected for CCR7, excluding terminally differentiated effector memory CD45RA+ cells. The sequenced sample was naive CD8+ T cells sorted from blood. These TCRs come from a young man in good health.

The chain is built from TRBV19 and TRBJ2-7; maybe TRBD2 (5 bases). The CDR3 spans 14 residues. V was cut by 5 bases and J by 0 bases, with 11 bases left in between. Germline V CDR1 and CDR2: LNHDA, SQIVND (reference sequence). This CDR3 reads CASSSADVSYEQYF. The DNA of the CDR3 is TGTGCCAGTAGTTCAGCGGACGTCTCCTACGAGCAGTACTTC.

The chain employs TRBV28 and TRBJ1-1, with D uncertain. Trimming pared 1 base from V and 6 bases from J, leaving 9 bases between. Germline V lookup: CDR1 MDHEN, CDR2 SYDVKM. CDR3 length: 13 residues. The CDR3 sequence: CASSLSPSPEAFF. In DNA, the CDR3 is TGTGCCAGCAGTTTATCCCCGAGCCCTGAAGCTTTCTTT.

The rearrangement uses TRBV7-2 and TRBJ1-1; TRBD1 is a possible D gene (5 bases). In germline, CDR1 is SGHTA, CDR2 FQGNSA. Deletions cut 5 bases from V and 6 bases from J, with 19 bases between. The CDR3 spans 15 residues. The CDR3 region has the DNA TGTGCCAGCAGCCCAGGGACCGCTTCGCGGTCTGAAGCTTTCTTT. Translated: CASSPGTASRSEAFF.

The chain couples TRBV6-5 to TRBJ2-1; 9 bases map to TRBD1. V shed 6 bases and J 7 bases; nucleotides not matched to a gene: 4. CDR1 is MNHEY and CDR2 is SVGAGI in the germline V gene. The CDR3 covers 13 residues. CDR3 amino acids: CASRDRGLNEQFF. The CDR3 bases are TGTGCCAGCAGGGACAGGGGATTGAATGAGCAGTTCTTC.

This clone was counted a single time. At the DNA level, this CDR3 is encoded by other sequences in the same sample as well. This chain links TRBV25-1 with TRBJ2-7, with D tentatively TRBD1 or TRBD2 (5 bases each). The germline CDR1 and CDR2 sequences are MGHDK and SYGVNS. The V end was cut by 4 bases, the J end by 3 bases, with 10 bases between. The CDR3 runs 13 residues. CDR3 nucleotides: TGTGCCAGCAGTGGGGGACCTCTCTACGAGCAGTACTTC. This translates into CASSGGPLYEQYF.

The chain uses TRBV29-1 and TRBJ2-1; D not resolved. Trimming took 4 bases from V and 4 from J, leaving 20 bases between them. Germline CDR1 is SQVTM and CDR2 is ANQGSEA. The CDR3 runs 16 residues. The CDR3 bases are TGCAGCGTTGGGGTAGTAGGGTTGATGCTTTACAATGAGCAGTTCTTC. Encoded protein: CSVGVVGLMLYNEQFF.

This clone has a handful of counts. The V gene is TRBV5-5, the J gene TRBJ2-2; 11 bases fit TRBD2. Trimming at V came to 5 bases and at J to 6 bases, leaving 6 bases not matched to a gene. Germline-derived CDR1 and CDR2 are SGHKS and YYEKEE (reference sequence). This CDR3 spans 15 amino acids. CDR3 coding DNA: TGTGCCAGCAGAACCGGGACTAGCGGCCCCGGGGAGCTGTTTTTT. Its protein is CASRTGTSGPGELFF. The full variable domain, rest sourced from reference TRBV5-5 and TRBJ2-2, is DAGVTQSPTHLIKTRGQQVTLRCSPISGHKSVSWYQQVLGQGPQFIFQYYEKEERGRGNFPDRFSARQFPNYSSELNVNALLLGDSALYLCASRTGTSGPGELFFGEGSRLTVL.

The rearrangement links TRBV28 to TRBJ1-5; weak D call: TRBD1 (5 bases). Germline V CDR1 and CDR2: MDHEN, SYDVKM. V was trimmed by 10 bases and J by 5 bases, leaving 15 bases between them. The CDR3 is 13 residues long. CDR3 nucleotides: TGTGCCACCCTAGACAGACTCCATCAGCCCCAGCATTTT. This sequence encodes CATLDRLHQPQHF.

This chain links TRBV6-5 with TRBJ1-4; no definite D call. Trimming removed 1 base from V and 7 bases from J, with 16 bases in between. The CDR3 is 16 residues long. Germline loops: CDR1 MNHEY, CDR2 SVGAGI. CDR3 region: CASSYYSPNEGEKLFF. For the CDR3, the DNA is TGTGCCAGCAGTTACTACAGCCCCAATGAGGGTGAAAAACTGTTTTTT.

This chain links TRBV7-2 with TRBJ2-7, with 8 bases lining up with TRBD2. Per germline, CDR1 SGHTA and CDR2 FQGNSA. The CDR3 totals 17 residues. The V segment lost 2 bases and the J segment 3 bases; nucleotides outside the gene matches: 12. CDR3: CASSLSPISSGYYEQYF. CDR3 bases: TGTGCCAGCAGCTTATCCCCTATTTCTAGCGGGTACTACGAGCAGTACTTC.

The genes are TRBV27 and TRBJ1-1; D is possibly TRBD1 (6 bases). Trimming shortened V by 3 bases and J by 2 bases, and 13 bases separated the two germline ends. The CDR3 sequence is 15 residues long. The germline V gene has CDR1 MNHEY and CDR2 SMNVEV (reference sequence). DNA for the CDR3: TGTGCCAGCAGTTTGGTCCAGGGGTTTAACACTGAAGCTTTCTTT. Residues: CASSLVQGFNTEAFF.

The chain carries TRBV5-4 and TRBJ2-1, with 7 bases fitting TRBD2. V gave up 0 bases and J gave up 14 bases; unmatched junction bases: 5. Germline assignment: CDR1 SGHNT and CDR2 YYREEE (reference sequence). The CDR3 length is 12 residues. CDR3 residues: CASSLGGTMKFF. CDR3 nucleotide sequence: TGTGCCAGCAGCTTGGGCGGGACTATGAAGTTCTTC.

The V gene is TRBV25-1, the J gene TRBJ2-5, with 11 bases identical to TRBD1. Germline V gene sequence: CDR1 MGHDK, CDR2 SYGVNS. The CDR3 spans 13 residues. The trim removed 7 bases at V and 5 bases at J, leaving 3 bases unmatched. Here the CDR3 DNA reads TGTGCCAGCATGGACAGGGGGCTTGAGACCCAGTACTTC. It encodes CASMDRGLETQYF. Full variable domain (outside the CDR3, taken from reference TRBV25-1 and TRBJ2-5): EADIYQTPRYLVIGTGKKITLECSQTMGHDKMYWYQQDPGMELHLIHYSYGVNSTEKGDLSSESTVSRIRTEHFPLTLESARPSHTSQYLCASMDRGLETQYFGPGTRLLVL.

The chain links TRBV19 to TRBJ1-4, with D tentatively TRBD1 (5 bases). V dropped 4 bases and J dropped 2 bases, with 8 bases sitting between them. The V gene's germline CDR1 is LNHDA and CDR2 SQIVND (reference sequence). The CDR3 sequence is 14 residues long. DNA for the CDR3: TGTGCCAGTAGTACTGGGGGGACTAATGAAAAACTGTTTTTT. Residues: CASSTGGTNEKLFF.

The chain employs TRBV10-2 and TRBJ2-7, with D unresolved. The CDR3 has 13 amino acids. Germline loops: CDR1 WSHSY, CDR2 SAAADI. V shed 0 bases and J shed 7 bases, with 10 bases lying between them. CDR3: CASSESVWGEQYF. CDR3 bases: TGCGCCAGCAGTGAGTCGGTTTGGGGAGAGCAGTACTTC.